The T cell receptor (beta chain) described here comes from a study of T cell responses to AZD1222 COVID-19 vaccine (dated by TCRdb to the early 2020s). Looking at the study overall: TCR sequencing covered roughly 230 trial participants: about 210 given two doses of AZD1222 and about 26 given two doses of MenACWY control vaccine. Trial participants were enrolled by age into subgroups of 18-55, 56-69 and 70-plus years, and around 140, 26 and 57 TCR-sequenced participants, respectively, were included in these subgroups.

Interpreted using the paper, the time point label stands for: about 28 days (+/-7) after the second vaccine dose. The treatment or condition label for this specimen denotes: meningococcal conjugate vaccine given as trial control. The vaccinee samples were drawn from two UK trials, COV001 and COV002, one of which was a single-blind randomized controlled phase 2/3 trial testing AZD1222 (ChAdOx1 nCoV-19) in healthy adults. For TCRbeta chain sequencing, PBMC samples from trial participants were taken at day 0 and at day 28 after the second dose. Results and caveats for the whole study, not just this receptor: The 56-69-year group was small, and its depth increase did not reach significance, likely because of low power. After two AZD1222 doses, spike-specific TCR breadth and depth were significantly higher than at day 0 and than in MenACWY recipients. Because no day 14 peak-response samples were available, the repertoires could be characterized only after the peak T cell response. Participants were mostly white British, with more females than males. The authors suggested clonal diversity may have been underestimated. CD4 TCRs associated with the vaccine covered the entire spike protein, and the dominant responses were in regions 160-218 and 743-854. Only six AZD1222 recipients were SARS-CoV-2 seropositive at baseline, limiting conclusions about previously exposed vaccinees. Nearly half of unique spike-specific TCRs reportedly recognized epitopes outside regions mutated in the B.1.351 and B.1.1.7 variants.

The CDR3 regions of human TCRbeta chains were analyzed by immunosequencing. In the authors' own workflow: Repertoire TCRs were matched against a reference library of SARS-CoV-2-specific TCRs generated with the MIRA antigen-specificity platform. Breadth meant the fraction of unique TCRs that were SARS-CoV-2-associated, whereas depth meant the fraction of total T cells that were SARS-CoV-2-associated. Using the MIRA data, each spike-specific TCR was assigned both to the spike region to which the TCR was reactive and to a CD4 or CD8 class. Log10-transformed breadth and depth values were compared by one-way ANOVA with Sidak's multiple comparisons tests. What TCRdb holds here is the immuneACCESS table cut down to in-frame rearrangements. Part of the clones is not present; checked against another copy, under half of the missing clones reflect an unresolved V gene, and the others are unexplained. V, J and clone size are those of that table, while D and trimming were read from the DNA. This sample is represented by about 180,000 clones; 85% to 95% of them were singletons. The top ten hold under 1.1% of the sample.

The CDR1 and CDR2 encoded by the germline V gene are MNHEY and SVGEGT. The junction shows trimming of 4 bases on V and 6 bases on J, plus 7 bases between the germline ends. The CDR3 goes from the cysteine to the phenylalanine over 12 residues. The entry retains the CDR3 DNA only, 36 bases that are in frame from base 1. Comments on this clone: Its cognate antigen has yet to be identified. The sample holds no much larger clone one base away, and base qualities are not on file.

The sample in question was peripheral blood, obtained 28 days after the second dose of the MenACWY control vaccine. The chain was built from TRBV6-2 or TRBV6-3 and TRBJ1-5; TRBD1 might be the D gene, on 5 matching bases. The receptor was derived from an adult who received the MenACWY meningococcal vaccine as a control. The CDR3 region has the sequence CASSSGIQPQHF. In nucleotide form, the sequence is TGTGCCAGCAGTTCAGGGATTCAGCCCCAGCATTTT.